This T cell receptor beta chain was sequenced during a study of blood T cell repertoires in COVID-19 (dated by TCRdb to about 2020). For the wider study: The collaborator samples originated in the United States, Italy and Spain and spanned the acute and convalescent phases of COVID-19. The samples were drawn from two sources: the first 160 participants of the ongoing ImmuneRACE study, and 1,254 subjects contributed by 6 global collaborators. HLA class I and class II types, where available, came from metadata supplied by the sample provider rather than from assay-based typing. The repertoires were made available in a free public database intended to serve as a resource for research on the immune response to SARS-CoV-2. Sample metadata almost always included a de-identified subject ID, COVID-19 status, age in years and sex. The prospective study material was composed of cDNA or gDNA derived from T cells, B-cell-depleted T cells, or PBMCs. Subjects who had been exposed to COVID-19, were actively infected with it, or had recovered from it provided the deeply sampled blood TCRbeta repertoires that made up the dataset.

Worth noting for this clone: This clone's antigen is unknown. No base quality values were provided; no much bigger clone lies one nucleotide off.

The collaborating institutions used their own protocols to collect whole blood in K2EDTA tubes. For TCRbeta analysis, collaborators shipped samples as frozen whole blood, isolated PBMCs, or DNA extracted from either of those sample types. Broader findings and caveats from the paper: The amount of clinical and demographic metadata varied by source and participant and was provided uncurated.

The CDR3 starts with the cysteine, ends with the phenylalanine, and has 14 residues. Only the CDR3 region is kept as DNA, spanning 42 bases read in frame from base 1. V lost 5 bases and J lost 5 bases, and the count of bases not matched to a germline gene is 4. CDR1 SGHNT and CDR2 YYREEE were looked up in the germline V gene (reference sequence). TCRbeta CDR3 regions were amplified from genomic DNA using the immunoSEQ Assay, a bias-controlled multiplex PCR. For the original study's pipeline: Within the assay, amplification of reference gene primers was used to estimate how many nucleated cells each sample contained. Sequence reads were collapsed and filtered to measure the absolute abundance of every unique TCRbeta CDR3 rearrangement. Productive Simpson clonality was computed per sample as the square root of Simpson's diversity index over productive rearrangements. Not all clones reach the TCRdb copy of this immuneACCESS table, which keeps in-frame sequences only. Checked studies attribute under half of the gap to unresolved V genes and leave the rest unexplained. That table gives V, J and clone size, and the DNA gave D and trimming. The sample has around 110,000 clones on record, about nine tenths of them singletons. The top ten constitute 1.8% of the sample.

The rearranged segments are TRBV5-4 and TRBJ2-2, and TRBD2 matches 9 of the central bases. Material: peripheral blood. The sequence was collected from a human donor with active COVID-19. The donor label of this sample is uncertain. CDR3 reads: CASRSSGVTGELFF. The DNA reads TGTGCCAGCAGGTCTAGCGGGGTGACCGGGGAGCTGTTTTTT.